This T cell receptor beta chain was found in a study of shared clonotypes between healthy human individuals. In germline, CDR1 is SGHRS, CDR2 YFSETQ. Between the trimmed V and J ends, which lost 5 bases and 1 base, there was a span of 9 bases. The CDR3 contains 13 residues. This table comes from immunoSEQ multiplex PCR, and its TCRdb copy is limited to in-frame clones, with some not included. This repertoire shows 300,000 to 400,000 clones, about 70% found once; its top ten account for about 10%. The material sequenced was memory CD4+ T cells sorted from blood. Subset: CD45RA-negative fraction. The J gene is TRBJ1-2, the V gene TRBV5-1; no clear D. The sequence was obtained from a man under 40 in good health. Here the CDR3 reads CASSDGSNYGYTF. As DNA, the CDR3 is TGCGCCAGCAGTGACGGCAGTAACTATGGCTACACCTTC.